These 18 T cell receptor beta chains were all obtained from the same sample, sequenced in a study of shared clonotypes between healthy human individuals. The table came from immunoSEQ multiplex PCR; TCRdb's copy has only in-frame clones and leaves some out. Here the sample spans around 700,000 clones, about 74% being singletons. Sequenced input: memory CD4+ T cells sorted from blood. As for subset: CD45RA-negative fraction. These receptors all come from a woman in her twenties or thirties in good health.

In this sample, this clone turned up once. V and J are TRBV15 and TRBJ1-2; 9 bases map to TRBD1. The CDR3 sequence is 13 residues long. Germline CDR1 and CDR2: LNHNV and YYDKDF (reference sequence). V gave up 3 bases and J gave up 4 bases; unmatched junction bases: 0. Here the CDR3 reads CATSRDRGYGYTF. As DNA, the CDR3 is TGTGCCACCAGCAGGGACAGGGGCTATGGCTACACCTTC.

The rearrangement links TRBV15 to TRBJ1-5; D gene uncertain. The CDR3 runs to 15 residues. Germline V lookup: CDR1 LNHNV, CDR2 YYDKDF (reference sequence). V lost 0 bases, J lost 9 bases, and 15 bases lay in between. The CDR3 loop is CATSRDSGRPGPQHF. Written as DNA, the CDR3 is TGTGCCACCAGCAGAGATTCTGGCAGACCAGGGCCCCAGCATTTT.

The rearrangement joins TRBV28 to TRBJ2-3; 7 nucleotides align to TRBD2. The germline V gene has CDR1 MDHEN and CDR2 SYDVKM. V lost 5 bases to trimming and J lost 4 bases; unmatched junction nucleotides: 12. CDR3 length: 16 residues. The CDR3 spells CASSHIAGATADTQYF. DNA of the CDR3: TGTGCCAGCAGTCATATAGCGGGCGCCACGGCAGATACGCAGTATTTT.

The V call is TRBV11-2, the J call TRBJ2-5; the D is unclear. Trimming pared 5 bases from V and 0 bases from J, leaving 10 bases between. The CDR3 runs to 14 residues. Per the germline V gene, CDR1 is SGHAT and CDR2 is FQNNGV. In nucleotides, the CDR3 is TGTGCCAGCAGCCCCCTGAGCTACCAAGAGACCCAGTACTTC. It specifies CASSPLSYQETQYF.

This sequence joins TRBV7-2 and TRBJ1-3; D is unclear. Trimming stripped 6 bases from V and 4 bases from J, with 13 bases between. This CDR3 spans 14 amino acids. CDR1 is SGHTA and CDR2 is FQGNSA in the germline V gene. The DNA of the CDR3 is TGTGCCAGCAGGAACGCCCGGGGAGGAAACACCATATATTTT. Its protein product is CASRNARGGNTIYF.

The rearrangement uses TRBV11-2 and TRBJ2-3; D is undetermined. Germline values: CDR1 SGHAT, CDR2 FQNNGV. This CDR3 contains 14 residues. Trimming stripped 5 bases from V and 0 bases from J, with 9 bases between. The CDR3, as DNA: TGTGCCAGCAGCCGGCCCCCCAGCACAGATACGCAGTATTTT. Protein product: CASSRPPSTDTQYF.

V is TRBV19 and J is TRBJ2-1; a possible D gene is TRBD2 (5 bases). In germline, CDR1 is LNHDA, CDR2 SQIVND (reference sequence). Trimming left V 3 bases short and J 5 bases short, with 17 bases between. The CDR3 covers 16 residues. The CDR3 reads CASSIVGRLIDNEQFF. CDR3 nucleotide sequence: TGTGCCAGTAGTATTGTAGGGCGACTAATCGACAATGAGCAGTTCTTC.

V is TRBV19 and J is TRBJ2-3, with TRBD1 identical over 7 bases. The trim removed 4 bases at V and 5 bases at J, leaving 0 bases unmatched. The CDR3 spans 12 residues. Looked up from germline, CDR1 is LNHDA and CDR2 is SQIVND (reference sequence). The CDR3 reads CASSNRGDTQYF. The CDR3 DNA is TGTGCCAGTAGTAACAGGGGAGATACGCAGTATTTT.

V gene TRBV13 combines with J gene TRBJ2-7, with TRBD2 identical over 10 bases. There are 18 residues in the CDR3. Germline V CDR1 and CDR2: PRHDT, FYEKMQ (reference sequence). Trimming took 6 bases from V and 3 from J; bases not matched to a gene: 17. CDR3 residues: CASRPDAFGTSGIYEQYF. CDR3 in DNA: TGTGCCAGCAGACCTGATGCGTTTGGCACTAGCGGGATCTACGAGCAGTACTTC.

The CDR3 DNA follows: TGTGCCAGCAGTGTAGGTCAGAGGTCCTTAGCCAAAAACATTCAGTACTTC. Translating it yields CASSVGQRSLAKNIQYF. This rearrangement joins TRBV2 to TRBJ2-4; D gene unclear. Germline V CDR1 and CDR2: SNHLY, FYNNEI. V was clipped by 4 bases and J by 0 bases, with 16 bases between them. The CDR3 runs 17 residues.

The V call is TRBV7-2, the J call TRBJ2-6; D remains ambiguous. This CDR3 spans 14 amino acids. The V end was cut by 6 bases, the J end by 0 bases, with 6 bases between. CDR1 and CDR2 from the germline V gene are SGHTA and FQGNSA. CDR3 DNA: TGTGCCAGCAGGGCGAGCTCTGGGGCCAACGTCCTGACTTTC. Translating it yields CASRASSGANVLTF.

The chain has TRBV5-1 and TRBJ2-1, with unresolved D. The CDR3 covers 15 residues. Germline assignment: CDR1 SGHRS and CDR2 YFSETQ. V gave up 4 bases and J gave up 0 bases, with 11 bases separating them. CDR3 nucleotide sequence: TGCGCCAGCAGCGTAGATCGCCCCTCCTACAATGAGCAGTTCTTC. Protein product: CASSVDRPSYNEQFF. Variable domain in full (rest from reference TRBV5-1 and TRBJ2-1): KAGVTQTPRYLIKTRGQQVTLSCSPISGHRSVSWYQQTPGQGLQFLFEYFSETQRNKGNFPGRFSGRQFSNSRSEMNVSTLELGDSALYLCASSVDRPSYNEQFFGPGTRLTVL.

The chain combines TRBV18 with TRBJ1-5, with 12 bases that match TRBD1. Germline CDR1 is KGHSH and CDR2 is LQKENI. V lost 3 bases to trimming and J lost 7 bases; unmatched junction nucleotides: 7. The CDR3 is made up of 16 amino acids. The CDR3 spells CASSPAGTGGVQPQHF. The CDR3 DNA reads TGTGCCAGCTCACCGGCCGGGACAGGGGGCGTCCAGCCCCAGCATTTT. Complete variable domain (other parts from reference TRBV18 and TRBJ1-5): NAGVMQNPRHLVRRRGQEARLRCSPMKGHSHVYWYRQLPEEGLKFMVYLQKENIIDESGMPKERFSAEFPKEGPSILRIQQVVRGDSAAYFCASSPAGTGGVQPQHFGDGTRLSIL.

This rearrangement joins TRBV9 to TRBJ2-3; TRBD1 aligns across 9 bases. Trimming removed 0 bases from V and 6 bases from J; junction bases left unmatched: 5. CDR1 is SGDLS, CDR2 YYNGEE, per germline. The CDR3 has 15 residues. CDR3 sequence (DNA): TGTGCCAGCAGCGTAGTGGGACAGGGTCTGGATACGCAGTATTTT. Its protein is CASSVVGQGLDTQYF.

The J gene is TRBJ1-5, the V gene TRBV28, with 7 bases lining up with TRBD1. Per the germline V gene, CDR1 is MDHEN and CDR2 is SYDVKM. The CDR3 spans 16 residues. The J segment lost 0 bases and the V segment lost 6 bases, leaving 8 bases of the junction unmatched. For the CDR3, the DNA is TGTGCCAGCAGACCGCTCGGACAGGATAGCAATCAGCCCCAGCATTTT. It encodes CASRPLGQDSNQPQHF.

This clone came up a few times. J is TRBJ1-2 and V is TRBV27, with a tentative D call TRBD1 (6 bases). Germline CDR1 MNHEY, CDR2 SMNVEV (reference sequence). V shed 6 bases and J shed 4 bases, with 18 bases lying between them. The CDR3 is 15 amino acids. The CDR3 nucleotides read TGTGCCAGCAGCCGAGGGACAAAGGGGCCCTATGGCTACACCTTC. It specifies CASSRGTKGPYGYTF.

The rearrangement uses TRBV5-1 and TRBJ2-3, with D maybe TRBD1 (6 bases). CDR1 SGHRS and CDR2 YFSETQ come from the germline V gene. V dropped 1 base and J dropped 3 bases, with 12 bases sitting between them. The CDR3 contains 15 residues. The CDR3 is CASSLQGRDTDTQYF. The CDR3 DNA reads as TGCGCCAGCAGCTTGCAGGGGCGTGATACAGATACGCAGTATTTT.

This clone was observed a handful of times. The chain joins TRBV6-4 to TRBJ2-1, with D possibly matching TRBD1 (5 bases). The CDR3 spans 15 residues. Between the trimmed V and J ends, which lost 10 bases and 7 bases, there was a span of 23 bases. CDR1 and CDR2 (germline): MRHNA, SNTAGT. The CDR3 loop is CATGPVFVIWNEQFF. Here the CDR3 DNA reads TGTGCCACAGGGCCGGTTTTTGTAATTTGGAATGAGCAGTTCTTC.